This entry features one T cell receptor beta chain sequence. TCRdb re-called the 5' RACE reads through MiXCR, storing one row per CDR3 protein. This sample has 210,000 or so distinct CDR3 sequences, with 18% found just once. This sample stems from a study of T-cell memory formation after mild COVID-19. V was trimmed by 0 bases and J by 1 base, leaving 11 bases between them. Germline V gene sequence: CDR1 SGHKS, CDR2 YYEKEE (reference sequence). There are 16 residues in the CDR3. The rearrangement links TRBV5-5 to TRBJ2-1; D might be TRBD2 (5 bases). What was sequenced was PBMCs or a T cell subset sorted from them (not recorded which). The receptor's source is an adult woman who had mild COVID-19 (a few samples of this study predate the infection). Cell type and time point are not known. CDR3 sequence (DNA): TGTGCCAGCAGCTTGGATGGTACTAGATCCTACAATGAGCAGTTCTTC. Encoded protein: CASSLDGTRSYNEQFF.